The source of this TCR beta chain is a study of PD-1 blockade in classical Hodgkin lymphoma. The repertoire was sequenced with immunoSEQ multiplex PCR; TCRdb's copy has only in-frame clones and lacks some. The sample consists of under 35,000 clones, roughly nine tenths of them appearing once. Time point in this sample: newly diagnosed, previously untreated cHL patient sample. By magnetic negative selection, CD4+ T cells were purified from thawed PBMCs. Trimming took off 6 bases at V and 0 bases at J, with 13 bases between the two ends. The length of the CDR3 is 15 residues. Germline V gives CDR1 MNHNS, CDR2 SASEGT.

The TCR sequence derives from a human donor with classical Hodgkin lymphoma. This chain uses TRBV6-1 with TRBJ2-3, with D maybe TRBD1 (5 bases). The sample consisted of CD4+ T cells from blood. CDR3 DNA sequence: TGTGCCAGCAGAAACAGGATTTTTAGCACAGATACGCAGTATTTT. Translation gives CASRNRIFSTDTQYF.